This T cell receptor (beta chain) derives from a study of T cell responses to AZD1222 COVID-19 vaccine (TCRdb year 2021). A note on the overall study: TCR sequencing covered fewer than 250 trial participants: nearly 210 given two doses of AZD1222 and about 26 given two doses of MenACWY control vaccine. Trial participants were enrolled into age subgroups of 18-55, 56-69 and 70-plus years, which contained about 150, 28 and 57 TCR-sequenced participants, respectively.

CDR1 and CDR2, per the germline V gene (reference sequence), are LGHDT and YNNKEL. The V end loses 1 base and the J end loses 4 bases, and a stretch of 16 bases separates them. Counted from cysteine to phenylalanine, this CDR3 has 16 amino acids. Only CDR3 DNA is held: 48 bases, read in frame from base 1. The CDR3 regions of human TCRbeta chains were subjected to immunosequencing. Processing in the source paper ran as follows. Repertoire TCRs were checked for matches against a reference library of SARS-CoV-2-specific TCRs that had been generated using the MIRA antigen-specificity platform. Breadth was defined as the fraction of unique TCRs that were SARS-CoV-2-associated, and depth was defined as the fraction of total T cells that were SARS-CoV-2-associated. Each spike-specific TCR was assigned to its reactive spike region and to a CD4 or CD8 class using the MIRA data. Log10-transformed breadth and depth values were compared by one-way ANOVA with Sidak's multiple comparisons tests. Not all clones reach the TCRdb copy of this immuneACCESS table, which keeps in-frame sequences only. Checked studies attribute under half of the gap to unresolved V genes and leave the rest unexplained. The DNA gave D and trimming, while V, J and clone size come from that table. The sample table holds about 200,000 clones, of which more than 85% were seen once. The ten largest clones add up to more than 0.8% of the sample.

The full study reports these points: Because no day 14 peak-response samples were available, the repertoires could be characterized only after the peak T cell response. The vaccine-associated CD4 TCRs covered the entire spike protein, and the dominant responses fell in regions 160-218 and 743-854. After two AZD1222 doses, spike-specific TCR breadth and depth were significantly higher than at day 0 and than in MenACWY recipients. In the small 56-69-year group, the increase in depth fell short of significance, most likely because of low power. Epitopes outside the regions mutated in the B.1.351 and B.1.1.7 variants were reportedly recognized by nearly half of the unique spike-specific TCRs. Most participants were white British and females outnumbered males, and the authors suggested that clonal diversity may have been underestimated. Conclusions about previously exposed vaccinees are limited, since just five or six AZD1222 recipients were seropositive for SARS-CoV-2 at baseline.

What the time point label conveys for this sample: baseline before first vaccination. The sample's treatment or condition, from its label and the paper: meningococcal conjugate vaccine given as trial control. Vaccinee samples came from UK trials COV001 and COV002, including a single-blind randomized controlled phase 2/3 trial of AZD1222 (ChAdOx1 nCoV-19) in healthy adults. Trial participant PBMC samples were collected at day 0 and day 28 after the second dose for TCRbeta chain sequencing. A remark on this clone: Its antigen remains undetermined. The input lacks base qualities; no much larger clone sits a single base away.

The V and J genes are TRBV3-1 (or the pseudogene TRBV3-2) and TRBJ1-1, with a weak D call of TRBD1 (5 bases match). The specimen was peripheral blood, collected on day 0 of MenACWY control vaccination. The sequence derives from an adult in good health. The CDR3: CASSQGTSGGGTEAFF. The base sequence is TGTGCCAGCAGCCAAGGGACCTCCGGGGGGGGCACTGAAGCTTTCTTT.